This T cell receptor (beta chain) was captured in a study of CD8+CD57+ T cells in acquired aplastic anemia. Study details: Mean DNA quantity obtained from sorted CD4+ and CD8+ cells was 3.2 ug. Study-wide points: Levels of CD8+ Simpson's diversity were not significantly distinct in patients versus controls.

Using genomic DNA as the template, TCR beta VDJ and CDR3 profiling was carried out. TCRdb re-called the reads through MiXCR, storing one row per CDR3 protein. The sample carries just over 400,000 distinct CDR3 sequences, 55% to 70% recorded once. This CDR3 is 14 amino acids long. The germline gives CDR1 SGHTA, CDR2 FQGTGA. To note about this clonotype: The antigen is undetermined. A junction end diverges from the germline sequence, so it may reflect a read error.

The chain combines TRBV7-3 with TRBJ1-6, with 7 bases aligning to TRBD1. Sequencing used sorted CD4+, CD8+, or CD8+CD57+ T cells (not recorded which) from PBMCs. The receptor was isolated from a human donor in good health, serving as a control. The CDR3: CASSLGDRNTPLHF. In DNA, the CDR3 is TGCGCCAGCAGCTTGGGGGACAGAAATACTCCCCTCCACTTT.